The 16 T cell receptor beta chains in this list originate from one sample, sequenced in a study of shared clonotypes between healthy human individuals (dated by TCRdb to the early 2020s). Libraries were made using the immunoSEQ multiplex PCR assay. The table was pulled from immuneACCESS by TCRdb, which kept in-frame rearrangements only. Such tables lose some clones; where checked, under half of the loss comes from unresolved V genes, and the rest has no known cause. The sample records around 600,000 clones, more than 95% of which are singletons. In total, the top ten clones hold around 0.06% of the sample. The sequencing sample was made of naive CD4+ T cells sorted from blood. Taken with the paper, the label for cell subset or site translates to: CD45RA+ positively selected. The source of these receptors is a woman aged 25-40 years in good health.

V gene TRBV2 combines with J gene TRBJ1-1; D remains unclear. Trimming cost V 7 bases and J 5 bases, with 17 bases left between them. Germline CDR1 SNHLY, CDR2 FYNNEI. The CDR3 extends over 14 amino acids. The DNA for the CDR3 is TGTGCCAGCAATATCGAGGCAGAAAGGACTGAAGCTTTCTTT. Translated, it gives CASNIEAERTEAFF.

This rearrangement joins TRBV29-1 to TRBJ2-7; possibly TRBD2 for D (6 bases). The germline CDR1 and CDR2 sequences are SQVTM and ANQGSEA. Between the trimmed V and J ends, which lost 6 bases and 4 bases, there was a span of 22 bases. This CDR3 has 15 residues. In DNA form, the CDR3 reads TGCAGCGTCGGTGGAATAGGAGGGTTTGAATACGAGCAGTACTTC. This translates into CSVGGIGGFEYEQYF.

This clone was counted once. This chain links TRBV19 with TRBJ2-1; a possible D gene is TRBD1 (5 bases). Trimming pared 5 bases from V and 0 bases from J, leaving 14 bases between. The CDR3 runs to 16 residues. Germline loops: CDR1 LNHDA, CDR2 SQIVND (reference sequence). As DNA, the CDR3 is TGTGCCAGTAGTTCGGACATCCCGGGCTCCTACAATGAGCAGTTCTTC. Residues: CASSSDIPGSYNEQFF.

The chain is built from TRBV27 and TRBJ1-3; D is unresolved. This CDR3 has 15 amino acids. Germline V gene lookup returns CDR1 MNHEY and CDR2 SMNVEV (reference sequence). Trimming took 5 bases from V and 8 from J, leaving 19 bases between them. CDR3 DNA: TGTGCCAGCAGTCGCGGCGGTGTGGGCCCAGACACCATATATTTT. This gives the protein CASSRGGVGPDTIYF.

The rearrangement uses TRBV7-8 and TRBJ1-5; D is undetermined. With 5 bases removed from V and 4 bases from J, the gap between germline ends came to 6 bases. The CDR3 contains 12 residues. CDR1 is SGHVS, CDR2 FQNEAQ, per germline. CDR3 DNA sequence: TGTGCCAGCAGCCTACAAAATCAGCCCCAGCATTTT. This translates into CASSLQNQPQHF.

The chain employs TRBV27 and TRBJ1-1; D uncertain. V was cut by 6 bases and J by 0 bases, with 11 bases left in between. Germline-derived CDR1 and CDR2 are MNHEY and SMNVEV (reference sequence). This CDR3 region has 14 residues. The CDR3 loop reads CASRPQWVNTEAFF. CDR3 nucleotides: TGTGCCAGCAGGCCACAGTGGGTGAACACTGAAGCTTTCTTT.

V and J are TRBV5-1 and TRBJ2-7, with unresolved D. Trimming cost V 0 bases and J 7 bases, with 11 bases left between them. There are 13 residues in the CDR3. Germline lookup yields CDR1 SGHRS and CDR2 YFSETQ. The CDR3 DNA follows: TGCGCCAGCAGCTTGGGCCGGACCTTTGAGCAGTACTTC. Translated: CASSLGRTFEQYF.

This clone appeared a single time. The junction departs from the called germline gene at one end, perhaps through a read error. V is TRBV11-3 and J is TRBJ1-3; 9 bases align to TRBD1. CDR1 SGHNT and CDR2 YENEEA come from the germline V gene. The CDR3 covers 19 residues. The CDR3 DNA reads TGTGCCAGCACCTTATGGGCCCTCGGACAGGGGAAACCTGGAAACACCATATATTTT. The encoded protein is CASTLWALGQGKPGNTIYF. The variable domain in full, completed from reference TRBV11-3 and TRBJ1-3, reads EAGVVQSPRYKIIEKKQPVAFWCNPISGHNTLYWYLQNLGQGPELLIRYENEEAVDDSQLPKDRFSAERLKGVDSTLKIQPAELGDSAVYLCASTLWALGQGKPGNTIYFGEGSWLTVV.

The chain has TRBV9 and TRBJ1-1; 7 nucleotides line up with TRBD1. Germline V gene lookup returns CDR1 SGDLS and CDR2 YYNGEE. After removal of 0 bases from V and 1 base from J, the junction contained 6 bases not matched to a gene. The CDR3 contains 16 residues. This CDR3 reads CASSVARGTANTEAFF. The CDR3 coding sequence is TGTGCCAGCAGCGTAGCTCGCGGGACAGCGAACACTGAAGCTTTCTTT. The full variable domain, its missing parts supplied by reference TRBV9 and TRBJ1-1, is DSGVTQTPKHLITATGQRVTLRCSPRSGDLSVYWYQQSLDQGLQFLIQYYNGEERAKGNILERFSAQQFPDLHSELNLSSLELGDSALYFCASSVARGTANTEAFFGQGTRLTVV.

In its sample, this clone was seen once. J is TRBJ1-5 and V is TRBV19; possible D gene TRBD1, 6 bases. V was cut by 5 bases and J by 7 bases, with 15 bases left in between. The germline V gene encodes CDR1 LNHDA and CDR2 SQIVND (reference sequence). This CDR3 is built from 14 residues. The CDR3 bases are TGTGCCAGTAGTGGGTGGGGGCCGGGCCAGCCCCAGCATTTT. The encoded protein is CASSGWGPGQPQHF.

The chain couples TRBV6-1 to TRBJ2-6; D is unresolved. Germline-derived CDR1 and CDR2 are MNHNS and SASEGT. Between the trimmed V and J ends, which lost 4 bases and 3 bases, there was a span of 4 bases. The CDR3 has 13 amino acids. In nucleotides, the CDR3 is TGTGCCAGCAGTGTTTTTGGGGCCAACGTCCTGACTTTC. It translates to CASSVFGANVLTF.

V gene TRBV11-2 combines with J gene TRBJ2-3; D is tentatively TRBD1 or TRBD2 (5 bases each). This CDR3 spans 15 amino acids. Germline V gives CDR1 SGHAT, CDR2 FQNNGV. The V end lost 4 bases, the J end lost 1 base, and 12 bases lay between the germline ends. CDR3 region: CASSSRDGGTDTQYF. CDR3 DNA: TGTGCCAGCAGCTCTAGGGACGGCGGCACAGATACGCAGTATTTT.

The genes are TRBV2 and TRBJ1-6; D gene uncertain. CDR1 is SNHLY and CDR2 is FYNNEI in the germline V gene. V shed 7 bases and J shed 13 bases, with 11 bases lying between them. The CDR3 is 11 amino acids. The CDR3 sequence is CASTRDGPLHF. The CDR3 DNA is TGTGCCAGCACTCGGGATGGGCCCCTCCACTTT.

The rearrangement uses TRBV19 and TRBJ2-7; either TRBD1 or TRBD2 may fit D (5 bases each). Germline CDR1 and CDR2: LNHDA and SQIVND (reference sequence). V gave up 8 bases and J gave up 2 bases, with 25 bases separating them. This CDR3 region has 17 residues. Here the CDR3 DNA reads TGTGCCAGTTCACCCGGGACGGGGAATTACGGGGCCTACGAGCAGTACTTC. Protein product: CASSPGTGNYGAYEQYF.

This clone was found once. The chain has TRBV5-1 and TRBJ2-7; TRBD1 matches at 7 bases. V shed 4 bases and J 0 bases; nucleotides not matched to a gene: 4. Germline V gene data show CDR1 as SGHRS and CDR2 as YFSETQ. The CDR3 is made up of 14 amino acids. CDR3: CASSPGDSSYEQYF. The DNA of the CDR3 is TGCGCCAGCAGCCCAGGGGACAGCTCCTACGAGCAGTACTTC.

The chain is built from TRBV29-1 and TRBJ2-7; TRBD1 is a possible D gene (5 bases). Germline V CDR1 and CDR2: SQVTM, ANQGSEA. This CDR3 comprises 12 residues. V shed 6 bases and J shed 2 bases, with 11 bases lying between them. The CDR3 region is CSVYDRAYEQYF. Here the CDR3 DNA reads TGCAGCGTCTACGACAGAGCCTACGAGCAGTACTTC.